This section outlines one TCR beta chain sequence together with its context. Per the original data handling: Researchers report that nucleated cell counts were estimated from reference gene primer amplification. Repertoires were generated with immunoSEQ multiplex PCR, while TCRdb's copy carries only in-frame clones and drops some. V and J calls and clone size are copied from that table; D and trimming were computed from the DNA. Here the sample spans about 160,000 clones, 80% to 90% being singletons. This CDR3 has 15 amino acids. CDR1 is SGHRS and CDR2 is YFSETQ in the germline V gene. Trimming at V came to 0 bases and at J to 6 bases, leaving 7 bases not matched to a gene. This entry comes from a study of blood T cell repertoires in COVID-19. About the research overall: The origin of the acute and convalescent COVID-19 samples was the United States, Italy and Spain. T cells, B-cell-depleted T cells, or PBMCs provided the cDNA or gDNA that served as material.

This chain joins TRBV5-1 and TRBJ2-3; 7 bases match TRBD2. Sequenced material: peripheral blood. The clonotype was recovered from a man between 70 and 80 years old with acute or convalescent COVID-19. In nucleotides, the CDR3 is TGCGCCAGCAGCTTGGAGGGAGGGCGAGGTGATACGCAGTATTTT. Translated, it gives CASSLEGGRGDTQYF. Full variable domain (outside the CDR3, taken from reference TRBV5-1 and TRBJ2-3): KAGVTQTPRYLIKTRGQQVTLSCSPISGHRSVSWYQQTPGQGLQFLFEYFSETQRNKGNFPGRFSGRQFSNSRSEMNVSTLELGDSALYLCASSLEGGRGDTQYFGPGTRLTVL.